This is a list of T cell receptor beta chains from one sample in a study of blood T cell repertoires in COVID-19. The method was immunoSEQ multiplex PCR; TCRdb's version includes in-frame clones alone and lacks a portion of them. The sample contains about 120,000 clones, roughly 91% of which appear only once. The sample was peripheral blood. These TCRs come from a human donor in a cohort sampled during active COVID-19. Both conserved end residues are trimmed from each CDR3. Fields, in order: J gene, V gene, CDR3 protein.

J gene: TRBJ1-2; V gene: TRBV5-5; CDR3 protein: ASAREGTNYGYT
J gene: TRBJ2-1; V gene: TRBV29-1; CDR3 protein: SIDSSSYNEQF
J gene: TRBJ1-2; V gene: TRBV5-1; CDR3 protein: ASSSGQRADYGYT
J gene: TRBJ2-5; V gene: TRBV28; CDR3 protein: ASSLWAGETQY
J gene: TRBJ2-7; V gene: TRBV23-1; CDR3 protein: ASRETQGSNYEQY
J gene: TRBJ2-1; V gene: TRBV3-1/TRBV3-2; CDR3 protein: ASTLGLAAYNEQF
J gene: TRBJ1-1; V gene: TRBV5-1; CDR3 protein: ASSVGNRDVTEAF
J gene: TRBJ2-6; V gene: TRBV28; CDR3 protein: ASSSPDWANVLT
J gene: TRBJ2-2; V gene: TRBV9; CDR3 protein: ASSVVASGSQTGELF
J gene: TRBJ1-2; V gene: TRBV2; CDR3 protein: ARRDSRNGYT
J gene: TRBJ2-7; V gene: TRBV12-3/TRBV12-4; CDR3 protein: ASSLTGGYEQY
J gene: TRBJ2-5; V gene: TRBV15; CDR3 protein: ATKRGGLWTQY
J gene: TRBJ2-3; V gene: TRBV7-9; CDR3 protein: ASSLRSGLAGSTDTQY
J gene: TRBJ1-2; V gene: TRBV23-1; CDR3 protein: ASSPGQDGYT
J gene: TRBJ2-1; V gene: TRBV7-2; CDR3 protein: ASSSTSGEQF
J gene: TRBJ2-7; V gene: TRBV5-4; CDR3 protein: ASRETSGSSYEQY
J gene: TRBJ1-5; V gene: TRBV6-6; CDR3 protein: ASIHTGAVSNQPQH
J gene: TRBJ2-7; V gene: TRBV10-3; CDR3 protein: AISGSGIDYEQY
J gene: TRBJ1-2; V gene: TRBV19; CDR3 protein: ASSIRWLSSEAYGYT
J gene: TRBJ1-1; V gene: TRBV10-3; CDR3 protein: AISAGRLNTEAF
J gene: TRBJ1-2; V gene: TRBV27; CDR3 protein: ASSPGTGAGYT
J gene: TRBJ2-7; V gene: TRBV6-5; CDR3 protein: ASRTGSSYEQY
J gene: TRBJ1-4; V gene: TRBV7-9; CDR3 protein: ASSQDRGNEKLF
J gene: TRBJ1-1; V gene: TRBV28; CDR3 protein: ASSFGSAQANTEAF
J gene: TRBJ1-1; V gene: TRBV5-1; CDR3 protein: ASSLVQGVNTEAF
J gene: TRBJ2-5; V gene: TRBV5-6; CDR3 protein: ASSSRRETQY
J gene: TRBJ1-1; V gene: TRBV6-1; CDR3 protein: ASSEGAPLAF
J gene: TRBJ2-7; V gene: TRBV29-1; CDR3 protein: SVEDTTYEQY
J gene: TRBJ2-7; V gene: TRBV13; CDR3 protein: ASSLGNRDYEQY
J gene: TRBJ1-1; V gene: TRBV28; CDR3 protein: ASGLKGTEAF
J gene: TRBJ1-5; V gene: TRBV6-2/TRBV6-3; CDR3 protein: ASSRTGGGLQPQH
J gene: TRBJ2-4; V gene: TRBV19; CDR3 protein: ASSGKGLTKNIQY